The 24 T cell receptor beta chains presented below share a single source sample, sequenced in a study of neoadjuvant anti-PD-1 for oral cavity cancer. Time point indicated: after neoadjuvant nivolumab, at surgical resection. This table comes from immunoSEQ multiplex PCR, and its TCRdb copy is limited to in-frame clones, with some not included. The data hold roughly 68,000 clones, with 80% to 90% observed a single time. Sequencing was performed on PBMCs, taken after nivolumab (anti-PD-1) treatment. The receptor set was obtained from a person between 40 and 80 years old with oral cavity squamous cell carcinoma.

The chain couples TRBV29-1 to TRBJ2-2; 12 bases line up with TRBD2. The CDR3 loop spans 16 amino acids. CDR1 is SQVTM and CDR2 is ANQGSEA in the germline V gene. The V gene end was trimmed by 6 bases and the J gene end by 3 bases; junction bases not matched to a gene: 8. The CDR3: CSVKGLAGGYTGELFF. The CDR3 bases are TGCAGCGTCAAGGGACTAGCGGGTGGTTACACCGGGGAGCTGTTTTTT.

The chain uses TRBV9 and TRBJ2-3, with 9 bases that match TRBD1. Germline V gene lookup returns CDR1 SGDLS and CDR2 YYNGEE. This CDR3 spans 15 amino acids. The V gene end was trimmed by 0 bases and the J gene end by 4 bases; junction bases not matched to a gene: 3. CDR3 sequence reads: CASSVEGQGADTQYF. CDR3 bases: TGTGCCAGCAGCGTAGAGGGACAGGGTGCAGATACGCAGTATTTT.

The chain carries TRBV28 and TRBJ1-2; D remains unclear. The CDR3 has 13 amino acids. V was pared by 2 bases and J by 3 bases, with 7 bases between. Germline V gives CDR1 MDHEN, CDR2 SYDVKM. The CDR3 here is CASSLERYYGYTF. Written as DNA, the CDR3 is TGTGCCAGCAGTTTAGAAAGATACTATGGCTACACCTTC.

This chain links TRBV6-6 with TRBJ1-5; D unclear. The CDR3 is 13 amino acids. CDR1 MNHNY and CDR2 SVGAGI come from the germline V gene (reference sequence). The V and J ends lost 4 bases and 6 bases respectively, with 10 bases between them. This CDR3 is CASSSSGFQPQHF. The DNA of the CDR3 is TGTGCCAGCAGTTCCTCGGGGTTTCAGCCCCAGCATTTT.

The chain joins TRBV9 to TRBJ2-5; TRBD1 agrees at 7 bases. Germline loops: CDR1 SGDLS, CDR2 YYNGEE. The trim removed 0 bases at V and 1 base at J, leaving 9 bases unmatched. The CDR3 length is 17 residues. The CDR3 loop is CASSVAAGDRVQETQYF. The CDR3, as DNA: TGTGCCAGCAGCGTAGCGGCCGGGGACAGAGTCCAAGAGACCCAGTACTTC.

The chain combines TRBV11-2 with TRBJ1-1; TRBD1 agrees at 11 bases. The germline CDR1 and CDR2 sequences are SGHAT and FQNNGV. V was clipped by 4 bases and J by 4 bases; unmatched bases: 2. CDR3 length: 14 residues. In DNA form, the CDR3 reads TGTGCCAGCAGCTGGGACAGGGGGAGCACTGAAGCTTTCTTT. Translating gives CASSWDRGSTEAFF.

This chain connects TRBV6-5 to TRBJ2-3; 9 bases fit TRBD2. The germline V gene has CDR1 MNHEY and CDR2 SVGAGI. The V and J ends lost 4 bases and 1 base, in that order; junction bases with no gene match: 0. The CDR3 covers 14 residues. Written as DNA, the CDR3 is TGTGCCAGCAGTTCTAGCGGGGGCACAGATACGCAGTATTTT. Its protein is CASSSSGGTDTQYF.

This chain joins TRBV5-5 and TRBJ2-7; D gene unclear. Germline CDR1 is SGHKS and CDR2 is YYEKEE (reference sequence). Trimming pared 0 bases from V and 1 base from J, leaving 11 bases between. The CDR3 extends over 15 amino acids. The CDR3 region is CASSLVADGSYEQYF. CDR3 sequence (DNA): TGTGCCAGCAGCTTGGTTGCCGATGGGTCCTACGAGCAGTACTTC.

This chain joins TRBV7-9 and TRBJ2-7; 7 nucleotides line up with TRBD1. This CDR3 has 14 amino acids. In germline, CDR1 is SEHNR, CDR2 FQNEAQ (reference sequence). After removal of 2 bases from V and 4 bases from J, the junction contained 5 bases not matched to a gene. CDR3 in amino acids: CASSLTGAGYEQYF. In nucleotides, the CDR3 is TGTGCCAGCAGCTTAACAGGGGCTGGGTACGAGCAGTACTTC.

V is TRBV5-8 and J is TRBJ1-2; TRBD1 matches at 7 bases. The CDR3 has 12 residues. Germline V lookup: CDR1 SGHTS, CDR2 YDEGEE. After removal of 5 bases from V and 8 bases from J, the junction contained 6 bases not matched to a gene. The CDR3 DNA is TGTGCCAGCAGTTTCTACAGGGGAGGCTACACCTTC. This sequence encodes CASSFYRGGYTF.

DNA for the CDR3: TGTGCCTGTGGGGGGGGTACAGGCCTTAGCAATCAGCCCCAGCATTTT. Translating it yields CACGGGTGLSNQPQHF. J is TRBJ1-5 and V is TRBV30; weak D call: TRBD1 (5 bases). The CDR3 has 16 amino acids. Germline values: CDR1 GTSNPN, CDR2 SVGIG (reference sequence). V was shortened by 6 bases and J by 0 bases, with 18 bases between the two germline ends.

The V and J genes are TRBV7-9 and TRBJ2-6, with D possibly called TRBD1 or TRBD2 (5 bases each). The CDR3 is made up of 16 amino acids. Trimming took off 2 bases at V and 4 bases at J, with 12 bases between the two ends. The V gene's germline CDR1 is SEHNR and CDR2 FQNEAQ (reference sequence). The CDR3 region is CASSLNIGTGANVLTF. The CDR3, as DNA: TGTGCCAGCAGCTTAAACATAGGGACCGGGGCCAACGTCCTGACTTTC.

This clone has only a few counts. The V call is TRBV30, the J call TRBJ1-5; 8 nucleotides match TRBD1. This CDR3 is 14 amino acids long. The V gene's germline CDR1 is GTSNPN and CDR2 SVGIG (reference sequence). The junction had 5 bases not matched to a gene; V was cut back by 3 bases and J by 4 bases. CDR3 nucleotide sequence: TGTGCCTGGAGCCGACAGGGGCTAAATCAGCCCCAGCATTTT. This gives the protein CAWSRQGLNQPQHF.

V and J are TRBV9 and TRBJ2-3, with 11 bases matching TRBD1. The CDR3 spans 16 residues. V shed 4 bases, J shed 6 bases, and the junction held 10 bases outside the gene matches. Germline CDR1 SGDLS, CDR2 YYNGEE. CDR3 bases: TGTGCCAGCAGCCCATGGACAGGGGGCTTTCCGGATACGCAGTATTTT. As protein: CASSPWTGGFPDTQYF. The full variable domain, completed using reference TRBV9 and TRBJ2-3, is DSGVTQTPKHLITATGQRVTLRCSPRSGDLSVYWYQQSLDQGLQFLIQYYNGEERAKGNILERFSAQQFPDLHSELNLSSLELGDSALYFCASSPWTGGFPDTQYFGPGTRLTVL.

This clone came up a few times. V and J are TRBV10-3 and TRBJ2-1; no definite D call. In germline, CDR1 is ENHRY, CDR2 SYGVKD. V dropped 8 bases and J dropped 2 bases, with 13 bases sitting between them. The CDR3 consists of 14 residues. This CDR3 reads CAIWKGGPYNEQFF. In DNA form, the CDR3 reads TGTGCCATCTGGAAAGGCGGACCCTACAATGAGCAGTTCTTC.

The chain recombines TRBV6-1 with TRBJ2-2; D is undetermined. This CDR3 is built from 13 residues. Trimming took off 1 base at V and 6 bases at J, with 6 bases between the two ends. The germline CDR1 and CDR2 sequences are MNHNS and SASEGT. The DNA for the CDR3 is TGTGCCAGCAGTGAAGGGGTTCCCGGGGAGCTGTTTTTT. Protein: CASSEGVPGELFF.

The chain combines TRBV30 with TRBJ1-1; 7 nucleotides match TRBD1. Per the germline V gene, CDR1 is GTSNPN and CDR2 is SVGIG (reference sequence). This CDR3 has 16 residues. J lost 0 bases, V lost 2 bases, and 9 bases had no gene match. CDR3 sequence: CAWSRQGKGMNTEAFF. CDR3 bases: TGTGCCTGGAGTCGACAGGGTAAGGGTATGAACACTGAAGCTTTCTTT.

The chain recombines TRBV2 with TRBJ2-6; D not resolved. This CDR3 contains 15 residues. Trimming stripped 7 bases from V and 4 bases from J, with 14 bases between. CDR1 is SNHLY, CDR2 FYNNEI, per germline. The CDR3 region has the DNA TGTGCCAGCAAACAAGACCTTCCCGGGGCCAACGTCCTGACTTTC. Protein: CASKQDLPGANVLTF.

The chain links TRBV5-8 to TRBJ2-1; tentatively, D is TRBD2 (5 bases). The V end lost 0 bases, the J end lost 1 base, and 8 bases lay between the germline ends. Looked up from germline, CDR1 is SGHTS and CDR2 is YDEGEE. The CDR3 spans 15 residues. The CDR3 region is CASSLAGESYNEQFF. DNA for the CDR3: TGTGCCAGCAGCTTGGCCGGGGAGTCCTACAATGAGCAGTTCTTC.

The chain carries TRBV7-9 and TRBJ2-5, with a possible D match to TRBD1 (6 bases). The V and J ends lost 5 bases and 0 bases respectively, with 10 bases between them. The germline V gene encodes CDR1 SEHNR and CDR2 FQNEAQ (reference sequence). The CDR3 extends over 14 amino acids. The CDR3 bases are TGTGCCAGCAGCCCTGGGACAAACCAAGAGACCCAGTACTTC. This translates into CASSPGTNQETQYF.

The chain employs TRBV10-2 and TRBJ2-5; a possible D gene is TRBD1 (6 bases). The germline V gene has CDR1 WSHSY and CDR2 SAAADI. Trimming removed 3 bases from V and 4 bases from J, with 9 bases in between. CDR3 length: 13 residues. As DNA, the CDR3 is TGCGCCAGCAGTGAACAGGGACGAGAGACCCAGTACTTC. Translated: CASSEQGRETQYF.

Only one count was recorded for this clone. The chain has TRBV6-5 and TRBJ1-1, with D hard to call. Trimming took off 2 bases at V and 6 bases at J, with 13 bases between the two ends. CDR3 length equals 14 residues. Germline assignment: CDR1 MNHEY and CDR2 SVGAGI. The CDR3 bases are TGTGCCAGCAGTTACGTTGGAGCAAAATCTGAAGCTTTCTTT. Amino acid sequence: CASSYVGAKSEAFF.

The chain combines TRBV28 with TRBJ1-2, with TRBD1 identical over 9 bases. Germline trimming cut 6 bases from V and 4 bases from J; bases unmatched to any gene: 6. CDR1 MDHEN and CDR2 SYDVKM come from the germline V gene. This CDR3 contains 14 residues. The CDR3 protein is CASRSTGGVYGYTF. The CDR3 bases are TGTGCCAGCAGGTCCACAGGGGGCGTCTATGGCTACACCTTC.

CDR3 sequence reads: CASSQLVGTGSAFF. DNA of the CDR3: TGTGCCAGCAGCCAGCTCGTGGGGACCGGGAGTGCTTTCTTT. This chain uses TRBV5-5 with TRBJ1-1; D perhaps matches TRBD1 (5 bases). The CDR3 has 14 residues. Per the germline V gene, CDR1 is SGHKS and CDR2 is YYEKEE (reference sequence). V lost 4 bases and J 11 bases, leaving 21 bases between the germline ends.